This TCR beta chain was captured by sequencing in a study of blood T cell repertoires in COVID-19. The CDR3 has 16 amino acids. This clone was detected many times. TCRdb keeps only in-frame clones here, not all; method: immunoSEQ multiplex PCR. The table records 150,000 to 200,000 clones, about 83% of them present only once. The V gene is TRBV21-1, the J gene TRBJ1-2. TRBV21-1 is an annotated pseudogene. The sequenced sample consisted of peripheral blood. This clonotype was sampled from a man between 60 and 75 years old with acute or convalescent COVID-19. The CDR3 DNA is TGTGCCAGCAGCAAAGCTGTCGGAGCCGGGGATTATGGCTACACCTTC. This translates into CASSKAVGAGDYGYTF.